This T cell receptor beta chain was recovered during a study of CDR3 diversity in severe acne. TCRdb reprocessed the PCR reads with MiXCR, giving one entry per CDR3 protein. This sample has some 90,000 distinct CDR3 sequences, with approximately 52% found just once. This clonotype was recorded at least ten times. This TCR was sampled from a male donor in good health, serving as a control. The sequencing input was blood.

CDR3 sequence reads: CASSQDAVYQPQHF. For the CDR3, the DNA is TGTGCCAGCAGCCAAGATGCGGTTTATCAGCCCCAGCATTTT. The chain joins TRBV3-1 to TRBJ1-5; D gene uncertain. Germline-derived CDR1 and CDR2 are LGHDT and YNNKEL (reference sequence). The ends were cut back, 0 bases at V and 5 bases at J, with 8 bases in the middle. CDR3 length equals 14 residues.